This T cell receptor (beta chain) was identified during a study of a mutant IDH1 vaccine in newly diagnosed glioma. Some clones are missing from TCRdb's copy, which holds only in-frame ones; the method was immunoSEQ multiplex PCR. Of some 49,000 clones in the sample, less than 85% are singletons; the top ten hold just under 5%. This CDR3 has 13 residues. Notes on this clone: The antigen is unknown.

Time point described: week 47, end of study. Vaccination comprised doses that each held 300 ug of mutant IDH1 20-mer peptide, plus topical imiquimod. The sequencing used PBMCs, collected from a glioma patient whose treatment included an IDH1 peptide vaccine. The TCR sequence derives from a woman between 40 and 50 years old with glioma. Some clones in this sample may be carry-over from other donors' samples. The rearrangement uses TRBV7-5 and TRBJ1-3; the table's D gene call, TRBD1, was not cross checked with the DNA. TRBV7-5 is shown as a pseudogene. CDR3 DNA sequence: TGTGCCAGAAGGGGCCGATGTGGAAACACCATATATTTT. This gives the protein CARRGRCGNTIYF.